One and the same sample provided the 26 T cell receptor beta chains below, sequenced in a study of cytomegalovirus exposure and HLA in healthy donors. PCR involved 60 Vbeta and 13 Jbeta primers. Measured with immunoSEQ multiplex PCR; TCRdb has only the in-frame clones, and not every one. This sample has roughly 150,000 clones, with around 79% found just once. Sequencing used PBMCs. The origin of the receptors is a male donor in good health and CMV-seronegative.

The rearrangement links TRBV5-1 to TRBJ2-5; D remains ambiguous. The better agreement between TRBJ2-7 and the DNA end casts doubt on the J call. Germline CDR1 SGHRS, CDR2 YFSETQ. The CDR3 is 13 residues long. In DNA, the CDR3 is TGCGCCAGCAGCTTGTTAAGTAATTACGAGCAGTACTTC. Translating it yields CASSLLSNYEQYF.

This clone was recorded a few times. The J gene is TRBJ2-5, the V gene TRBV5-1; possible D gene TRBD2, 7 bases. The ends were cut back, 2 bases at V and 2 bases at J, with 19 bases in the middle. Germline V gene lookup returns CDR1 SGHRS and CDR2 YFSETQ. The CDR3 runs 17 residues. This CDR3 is CASSFPRGLEQQETQYF. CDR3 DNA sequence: TGCGCCAGCAGCTTCCCGCGGGGGCTAGAACAACAAGAGACCCAGTACTTC.

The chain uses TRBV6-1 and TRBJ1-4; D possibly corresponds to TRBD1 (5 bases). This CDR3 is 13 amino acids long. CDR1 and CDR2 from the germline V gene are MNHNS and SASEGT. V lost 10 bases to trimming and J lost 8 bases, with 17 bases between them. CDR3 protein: CATTTALREKLFF. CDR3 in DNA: TGTGCCACCACGACAGCCTTAAGGGAAAAACTGTTTTTT.

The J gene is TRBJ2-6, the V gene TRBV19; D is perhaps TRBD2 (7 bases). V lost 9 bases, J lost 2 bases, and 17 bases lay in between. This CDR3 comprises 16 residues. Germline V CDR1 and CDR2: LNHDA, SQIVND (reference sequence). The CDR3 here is CASRGATGTGANVLTF. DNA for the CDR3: TGTGCCAGCCGGGGGGCGACAGGTACTGGGGCCAACGTCCTGACTTTC.

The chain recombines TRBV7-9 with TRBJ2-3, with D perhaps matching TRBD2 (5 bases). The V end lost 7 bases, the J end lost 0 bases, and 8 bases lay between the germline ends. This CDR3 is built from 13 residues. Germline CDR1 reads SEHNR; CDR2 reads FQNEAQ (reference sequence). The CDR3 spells CASTGWSTDTQYF. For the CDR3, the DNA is TGTGCCAGCACGGGGTGGAGCACAGATACGCAGTATTTT.

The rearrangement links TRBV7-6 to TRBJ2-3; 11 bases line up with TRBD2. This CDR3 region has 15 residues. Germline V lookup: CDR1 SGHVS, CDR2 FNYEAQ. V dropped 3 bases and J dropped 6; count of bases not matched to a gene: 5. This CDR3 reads CASSLIAGGPDTQYF. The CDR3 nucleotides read TGTGCCAGCAGCTTGATAGCGGGGGGGCCCGATACGCAGTATTTT.

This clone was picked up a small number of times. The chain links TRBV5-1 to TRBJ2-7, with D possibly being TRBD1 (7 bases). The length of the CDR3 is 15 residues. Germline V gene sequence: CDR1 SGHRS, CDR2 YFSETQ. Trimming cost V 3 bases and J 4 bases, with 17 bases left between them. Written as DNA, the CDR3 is TGCGCCAGCAGCTCCTTGACAGGGAGGAGTTACGAGCAGTACTTC. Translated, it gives CASSSLTGRSYEQYF.

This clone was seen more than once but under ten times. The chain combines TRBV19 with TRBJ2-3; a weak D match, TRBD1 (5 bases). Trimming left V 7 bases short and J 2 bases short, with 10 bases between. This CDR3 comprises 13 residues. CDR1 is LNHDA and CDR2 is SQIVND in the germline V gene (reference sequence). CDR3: CASTPRATDTQYF. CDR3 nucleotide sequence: TGTGCCAGTACCCCCAGGGCCACAGATACGCAGTATTTT.

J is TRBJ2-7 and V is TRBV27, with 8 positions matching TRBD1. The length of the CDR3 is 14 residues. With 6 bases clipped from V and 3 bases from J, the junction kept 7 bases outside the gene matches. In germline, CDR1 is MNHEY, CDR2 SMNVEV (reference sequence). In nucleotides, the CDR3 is TGTGCCAGCAGCATGAACGGACAGGGCTACGAGCAGTACTTC. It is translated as CASSMNGQGYEQYF.

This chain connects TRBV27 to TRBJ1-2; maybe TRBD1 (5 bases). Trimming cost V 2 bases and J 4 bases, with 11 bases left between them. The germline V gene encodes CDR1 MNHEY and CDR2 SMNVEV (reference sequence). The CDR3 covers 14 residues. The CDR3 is CASSLKGIPYGYTF. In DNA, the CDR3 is TGTGCCAGCAGTTTAAAGGGGATTCCCTATGGCTACACCTTC.

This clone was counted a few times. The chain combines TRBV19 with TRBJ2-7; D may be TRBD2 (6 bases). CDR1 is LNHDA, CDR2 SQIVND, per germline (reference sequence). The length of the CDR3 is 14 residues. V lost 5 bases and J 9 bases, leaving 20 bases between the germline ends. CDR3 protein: CASSEGTGSTGQYF. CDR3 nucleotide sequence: TGTGCCAGTAGTGAGGGGACTGGATCTACTGGGCAGTACTTC.

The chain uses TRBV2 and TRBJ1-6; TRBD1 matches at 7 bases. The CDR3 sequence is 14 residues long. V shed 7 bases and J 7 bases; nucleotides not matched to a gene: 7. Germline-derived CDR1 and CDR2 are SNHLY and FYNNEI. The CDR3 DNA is TGTGCCAGCATGGGGGGACAGAGGAATTCACCCCTCCACTTT. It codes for CASMGGQRNSPLHF. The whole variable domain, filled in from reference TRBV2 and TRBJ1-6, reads EPEVTQTPSHQVTQMGQEVILRCVPISNHLYFYWYRQILGQKVEFLVSFYNNEISEKSEIFDDQFSVERPDGSNFTLKIRSTKLEDSAMYFCASMGGQRNSPLHFGNGTRLTVT.

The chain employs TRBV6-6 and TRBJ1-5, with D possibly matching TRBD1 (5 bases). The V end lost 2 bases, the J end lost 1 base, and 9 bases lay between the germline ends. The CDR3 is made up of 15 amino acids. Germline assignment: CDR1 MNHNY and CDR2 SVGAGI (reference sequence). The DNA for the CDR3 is TGTGCCAGCAGTTACGAACAGGAAAGCAATCAGCCCCAGCATTTT. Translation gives CASSYEQESNQPQHF.

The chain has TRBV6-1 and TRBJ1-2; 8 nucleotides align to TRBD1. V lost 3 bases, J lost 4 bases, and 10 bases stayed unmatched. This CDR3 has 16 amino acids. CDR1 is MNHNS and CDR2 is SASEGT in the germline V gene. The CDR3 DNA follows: TGTGCCAGCAGTGACCGAAGGACAGGGCCCTCCTATGGCTACACCTTC. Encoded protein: CASSDRRTGPSYGYTF.

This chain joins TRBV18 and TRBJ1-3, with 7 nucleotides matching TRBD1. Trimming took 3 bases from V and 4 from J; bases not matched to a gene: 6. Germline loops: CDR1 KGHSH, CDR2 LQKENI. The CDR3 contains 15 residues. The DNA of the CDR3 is TGTGCCAGCTCACCGATGACAGGGACAGGAAACACCATATATTTT. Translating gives CASSPMTGTGNTIYF.

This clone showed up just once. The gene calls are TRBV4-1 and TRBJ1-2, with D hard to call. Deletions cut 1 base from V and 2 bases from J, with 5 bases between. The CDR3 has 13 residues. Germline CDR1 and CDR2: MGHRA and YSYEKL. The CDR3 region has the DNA TGCGCCAGCAGCCAAGGAGAGAACTATGGCTACACCTTC. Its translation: CASSQGENYGYTF.

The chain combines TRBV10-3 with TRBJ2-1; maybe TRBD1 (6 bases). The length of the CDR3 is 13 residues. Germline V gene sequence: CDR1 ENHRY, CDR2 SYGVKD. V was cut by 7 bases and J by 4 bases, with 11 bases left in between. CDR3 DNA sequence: TGTGCCATCAAATTAGACAGGTACAATGAGCAGTTCTTC. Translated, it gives CAIKLDRYNEQFF.

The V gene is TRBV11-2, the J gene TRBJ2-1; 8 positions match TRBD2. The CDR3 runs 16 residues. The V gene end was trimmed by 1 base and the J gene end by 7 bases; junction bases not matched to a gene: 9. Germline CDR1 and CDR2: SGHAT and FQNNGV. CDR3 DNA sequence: TGTGCCAGCAGCTTAGTGGCGGGGGGCCTTGTTAATGAGCAGTTCTTC. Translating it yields CASSLVAGGLVNEQFF.

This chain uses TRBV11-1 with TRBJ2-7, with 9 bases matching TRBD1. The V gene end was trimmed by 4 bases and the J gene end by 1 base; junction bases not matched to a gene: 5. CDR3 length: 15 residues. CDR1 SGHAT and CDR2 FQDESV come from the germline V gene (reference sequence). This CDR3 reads CASSSSDRGSYEQYF. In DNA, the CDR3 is TGTGCCAGCAGCTCCTCGGACAGGGGTTCCTACGAGCAGTACTTC.

CDR3 protein: CASSDGGSGTDTQYF. The CDR3, as DNA: TGCGCCAGCAGTGACGGCGGGAGCGGAACAGATACGCAGTATTTT. The rearrangement links TRBV10-1 to TRBJ2-3, with 7 bases fitting TRBD2. Germline V gives CDR1 WNHNN, CDR2 SYGVQD (reference sequence). V was pared by 3 bases and J by 3 bases, with 6 bases of the junction left unmatched. The CDR3 contains 15 residues.

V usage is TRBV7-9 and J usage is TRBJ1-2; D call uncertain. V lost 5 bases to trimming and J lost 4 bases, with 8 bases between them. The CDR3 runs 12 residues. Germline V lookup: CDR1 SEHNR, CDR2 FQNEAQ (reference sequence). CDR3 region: CASSLPTYGYTF. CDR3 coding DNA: TGTGCCAGCAGCCTCCCTACCTATGGCTACACCTTC.

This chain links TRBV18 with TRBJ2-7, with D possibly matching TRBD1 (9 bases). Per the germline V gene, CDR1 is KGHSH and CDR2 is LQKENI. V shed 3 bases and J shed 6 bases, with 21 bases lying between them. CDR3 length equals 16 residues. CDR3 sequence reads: CASSPLGQGRGGEQYF. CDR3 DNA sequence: TGTGCCAGCTCACCTCTGGGACAGGGCCGGGGGGGCGAGCAGTACTTC.

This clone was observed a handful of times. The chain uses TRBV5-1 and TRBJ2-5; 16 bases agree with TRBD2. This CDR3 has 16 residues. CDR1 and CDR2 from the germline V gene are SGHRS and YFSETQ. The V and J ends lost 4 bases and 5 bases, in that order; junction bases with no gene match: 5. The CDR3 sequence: CASSGTSGGAWETQYF. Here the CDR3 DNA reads TGCGCCAGCAGCGGGACTAGCGGGGGGGCCTGGGAGACCCAGTACTTC.

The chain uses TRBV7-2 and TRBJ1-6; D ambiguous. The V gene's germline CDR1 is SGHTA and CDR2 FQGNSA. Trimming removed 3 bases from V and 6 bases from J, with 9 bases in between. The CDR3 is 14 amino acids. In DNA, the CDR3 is TGTGCCAGCAGCTTGGCCAGCGCTAATTCACCCCTCCACTTT. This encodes CASSLASANSPLHF.

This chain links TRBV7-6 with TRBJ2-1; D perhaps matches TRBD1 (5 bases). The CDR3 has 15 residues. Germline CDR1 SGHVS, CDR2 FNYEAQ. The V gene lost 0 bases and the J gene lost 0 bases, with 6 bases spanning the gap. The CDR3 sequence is CASSLAQDSYNEQFF. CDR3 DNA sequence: TGTGCCAGCAGCTTAGCACAGGACTCCTACAATGAGCAGTTCTTC.

This CDR3 reads CASGLTGTNSSYNSPLHF. DNA for the CDR3: TGTGCTAGTGGTTTGACAGGAACCAACAGCTCCTATAATTCACCCCTCCACTTT. V and J are TRBV12-5 and TRBJ1-6; a weak D match, TRBD1 (5 bases). CDR1 is LGHNT, CDR2 FRNRAP, per germline. The CDR3 sequence is 18 residues long. V was clipped by 2 bases and J by 0 bases, with 14 bases between them.